The 22 T cell receptor beta chains presented below share a single source sample, sequenced in a study of response to subunit inactivated influenza vaccine (dated by TCRdb to 2016 to 2018). Library creation used RT-PCR. Sequencing was performed on an Illumina HiSeq 2500. TCRdb reran the public reads through fastp at Q25 and MiXCR, keeping productive beta chains. Every CDR3 protein is listed once, alongside the most common genes and DNA of its rows. The sample yields about 530,000 distinct CDR3 sequences; 12% were counted once. The ten top clones hold roughly 10% of the sample. The source was PBMCs from blood, collected on the day of vaccination. The receptors come from a man aged 50 or older who received an inactivated influenza vaccine. Donor details come from another sample of the same person, matched by shared clones.

This clonotype was detected only a few times. The chain couples TRBV28 to TRBJ2-7, with 10 bases identical to TRBD1. The V gene's germline CDR1 is MDHEN and CDR2 SYDVKM. This CDR3 spans 19 amino acids. Trimming took 4 bases from V and 2 from J; bases not matched to a gene: 17. The CDR3: CASSSIGTGARKRAYEQYF. CDR3 in DNA: TGTGCCAGCAGTTCAATTGGGACAGGGGCGAGGAAAAGGGCCTACGAGCAGTACTTC.

This rearrangement joins TRBV29-1 to TRBJ1-1; possibly TRBD1 for D (6 bases). The CDR3 is 13 amino acids. Trimming pared 5 bases from V and 4 bases from J, leaving 14 bases between. The germline V gene encodes CDR1 SQVTM and CDR2 ANQGSEA. As DNA, the CDR3 is TGCAGCGTTCGGAAACAGGGTAGCACTGAAGCTTTCTTT. It translates to CSVRKQGSTEAFF.

This chain connects TRBV6-5 to TRBJ2-1; D gene uncertain. Trimming removed 2 bases at V and 3 bases at J, with 11 bases between. The germline V gene encodes CDR1 MNHEY and CDR2 SVGAGI. CDR3 length equals 15 residues. The CDR3 bases are TGTGCCAGCAGTTACCGGGCAGATTACTACAATGAGCAGTTCTTC. It encodes CASSYRADYYNEQFF.

This chain uses TRBV28 with TRBJ2-5; 7 bases fit TRBD2. Looked up from germline, CDR1 is MDHEN and CDR2 is SYDVKM. The CDR3 runs 13 residues. The trim removed 6 bases at V and 3 bases at J, leaving 4 bases unmatched. CDR3 sequence: CASSWDYKETQYF. The CDR3 nucleotides are TGTGCCAGCAGCTGGGACTACAAAGAGACCCAGTACTTC.

This clonotype was detected ten times or more. This rearrangement joins TRBV7-8 to TRBJ1-2; no clear D gene. The CDR3 is 15 residues long. CDR1 and CDR2 (germline): SGHVS, FQNEAQ. V was shortened by 2 bases and J by 4 bases, with 14 bases between the two germline ends. The CDR3 spells CASSLTVIGLYGYTF. In DNA form, the CDR3 reads TGTGCCAGCAGCTTAACGGTTATCGGACTCTATGGCTACACCTTC.

This clonotype was detected ten times or more. The V and J genes are TRBV4-1 and TRBJ2-7; no clear D. Germline V gene data show CDR1 as MGHRA and CDR2 as YSYEKL. CDR3 length: 20 amino acids. With 2 bases removed from V and 2 bases from J, the gap between germline ends came to 28 bases. CDR3 loop: CASSQFAPPGPISRAYEQYF. The CDR3 DNA sequence: TGCGCCAGCAGCCAATTTGCCCCCCCGGGCCCCATCAGTCGAGCCTACGAGCAGTACTTC.

This clonotype appeared a few times. V and J are TRBV4-3 and TRBJ2-5, with D tentatively TRBD1 (6 bases). This CDR3 spans 15 amino acids. Germline CDR1 and CDR2: LGHNA and YSLEER. Trimming took 2 bases from V and 4 from J, leaving 14 bases between them. The CDR3 spells CASSQNTGLGETQYF. For the CDR3, the DNA is TGCGCCAGCAGCCAAAATACAGGGCTCGGAGAGACCCAGTACTTC.

The chain carries TRBV6-1 and TRBJ2-3, with D perhaps TRBD1 (6 bases). Trimming left V 10 bases short and J 2 bases short, with 19 bases between. The V gene's germline CDR1 is MNHNS and CDR2 SASEGT. This CDR3 spans 15 amino acids. The DNA of the CDR3 is TGTGCCACCGAGACAGGCTGGCGGGTCACAGATACGCAGTATTTT. This translates into CATETGWRVTDTQYF.

This clonotype was seen ten or more times. The CDR3: CATSGGDYNEQFF. The CDR3 coding sequence is TGTGCCACCTCCGGGGGGGACTACAATGAGCAGTTCTTC. This chain uses TRBV10-3 with TRBJ2-1; TRBD2 matches at 8 bases. The V and J ends lost 10 bases and 3 bases, in that order; junction bases with no gene match: 5. Germline V CDR1 and CDR2: ENHRY, SYGVKD. There are 13 residues in the CDR3.

This clonotype was found a few times. V gene TRBV29-1 combines with J gene TRBJ2-5, with D maybe TRBD1 (6 bases). The CDR3 extends over 14 amino acids. Between the trimmed V and J ends, which lost 6 bases and 2 bases, there was a span of 16 bases. CDR1 and CDR2 (germline): SQVTM, ANQGSEA. The chain's CDR3 is CSVDFWTEQETQYF. CDR3 bases: TGCAGCGTGGATTTCTGGACAGAGCAAGAGACCCAGTACTTC.

The chain joins TRBV9 to TRBJ2-7, with a tentative D call TRBD1 (7 bases). Per the germline V gene, CDR1 is SGDLS and CDR2 is YYNGEE. V shed 3 bases and J shed 2 bases, with 18 bases lying between them. The CDR3 length is 16 residues. The CDR3 reads CASSASDREEAYEQYF. CDR3 in DNA: TGTGCCAGCAGCGCCTCTGACAGGGAGGAGGCCTACGAGCAGTACTTC.

This clonotype was counted only a few times. The chain uses TRBV5-1 and TRBJ2-1; D is uncertain. The V end was cut by 1 base, the J end by 8 bases, with 13 bases between. Germline CDR1 reads SGHRS; CDR2 reads YFSETQ. The CDR3 totals 14 residues. The CDR3: CASSLRRPWDEQFF. Written as DNA, the CDR3 is TGCGCCAGCAGCTTGAGGCGGCCCTGGGATGAGCAGTTCTTC.

The chain has TRBV5-1 and TRBJ1-1; perhaps TRBD1 as D (5 bases). The CDR3 runs to 15 residues. Germline CDR1 SGHRS, CDR2 YFSETQ. Trimming stripped 4 bases from V and 4 bases from J, with 17 bases between. The CDR3 loop is CASSDSVTGGTEAFF. The CDR3 nucleotides are TGCGCCAGCAGCGACTCAGTCACCGGGGGCACTGAAGCTTTCTTT.

This chain joins TRBV19 and TRBJ2-7; possibly TRBD1 or TRBD2 for D (5 bases each). V dropped 6 bases and J dropped 3 bases, with 15 bases sitting between them. Germline loops: CDR1 LNHDA, CDR2 SQIVND (reference sequence). The CDR3 covers 14 residues. The CDR3 reads CASSRRDAFYEQYF. CDR3 nucleotides: TGTGCCAGTAGCCGCCGGGACGCATTCTACGAGCAGTACTTC.

This clonotype was seen only a few times. The chain is built from TRBV5-5 and TRBJ2-1, with 8 bases matching TRBD1. The CDR3 has 16 amino acids. V trimming: 0 bases; J trimming: 8 bases; junction bases outside the gene matches: 10. Germline V gene sequence: CDR1 SGHKS, CDR2 YYEKEE (reference sequence). DNA of the CDR3: TGTGCCAGCAGCTTGGGGCTAGGACAGGGTTCGGATGAGCAGTTCTTC. It yields the protein CASSLGLGQGSDEQFF. The full variable domain, with the rest looked up from reference TRBV5-5 and TRBJ2-1, is DAGVTQSPTHLIKTRGQQVTLRCSPISGHKSVSWYQQVLGQGPQFIFQYYEKEERGRGNFPDRFSARQFPNYSSELNVNALLLGDSALYLCASSLGLGQGSDEQFFGPGTRLTVL.

V gene TRBV2 combines with J gene TRBJ1-2; TRBD1 aligns across 7 bases. V shed 3 bases, J shed 5 bases, and the junction held 3 bases outside the gene matches. The CDR3 covers 13 residues. Germline lookup yields CDR1 SNHLY and CDR2 FYNNEI. CDR3 sequence reads: CASSEVRGYGYTF. In nucleotides, the CDR3 is TGTGCCAGCAGTGAGGTCAGGGGGTATGGCTACACCTTC.

In this sample, this clonotype turned up many times. This chain links TRBV30 with TRBJ1-2; D is undetermined. This CDR3 has 13 amino acids. The germline V and J ends were trimmed by 0 bases and 5 bases, with 10 bases remaining between them. Looked up from germline, CDR1 is GTSNPN and CDR2 is SVGIG (reference sequence). CDR3 amino acids: CAWSVEAAYGYTF. The CDR3 DNA reads as TGTGCCTGGAGTGTAGAGGCTGCTTATGGCTACACCTTC.

This clonotype was detected ten times or more. This rearrangement joins TRBV28 to TRBJ2-2; maybe TRBD2 (5 bases). This CDR3 spans 13 amino acids. The germline gives CDR1 MDHEN, CDR2 SYDVKM. V lost 7 bases and J lost 4, with 10 bases in between. CDR3 loop: CASTLGSTGELFF. The CDR3 nucleotides read TGTGCCAGCACCTTAGGGAGCACCGGGGAGCTGTTTTTT.

The V call is TRBV20-1, the J call TRBJ1-5, with 9 bases matching TRBD1. Per the germline V gene, CDR1 is DFQATT and CDR2 is SNEGSKA (reference sequence). CDR3 length equals 14 residues. Germline trimming cut 5 bases from V and 1 base from J; bases unmatched to any gene: 3. The CDR3 coding sequence is TGCAGTGCTGGGGACAGGGTGAGCAATCAGCCCCAGCATTTT. Protein sequence: CSAGDRVSNQPQHF.

The table lists this clonotype with a few counts. This chain uses TRBV7-6 with TRBJ2-7, with TRBD1 identical over 8 bases. Germline CDR1 SGHVS, CDR2 FNYEAQ. After removal of 0 bases from V and 2 bases from J, the junction contained 6 bases not matched to a gene. The CDR3 loop spans 16 amino acids. The CDR3 DNA reads as TGTGCCAGCAGCTTAGCTGCAAGGACAGGGACCTACGAGCAGTACTTC. As protein: CASSLAARTGTYEQYF.

This clonotype showed up many times. The chain uses TRBV7-6 and TRBJ2-1; D uncertain. CDR1 and CDR2 from the germline V gene are SGHVS and FNYEAQ. CDR3 length: 16 residues. The V and J ends lost 0 bases and 6 bases respectively, with 15 bases between them. CDR3 loop: CASSLALFTTFNEQFF. CDR3 in DNA: TGTGCCAGCAGCTTAGCGCTCTTTACCACTTTCAATGAGCAGTTCTTC.

This clonotype was observed a few times. The V gene is TRBV20-1, the J gene TRBJ2-7, with TRBD1 as a possible D gene (6 bases). The CDR3 has 13 amino acids. CDR1 and CDR2 from the germline V gene are DFQATT and SNEGSKA (reference sequence). The CDR3 bases are TGCAGCGCCCCAGGGACATATTCCTACGAGCAGTACTTC. This gives the protein CSAPGTYSYEQYF.